This T cell receptor (beta chain) derives from a study of T cells in Graves' hyperthyroidism and ophthalmopathy. Amplification of TCR beta CDR3 regions was performed using RNA transcripts as template. TCR CDR3 underwent first-round RT-PCR with the HTBI primer set. Via MiXCR, TCRdb re-called the multiplex PCR reads, giving one row per CDR3 protein. The data show 500,000 to 750,000 distinct CDR3 sequences, with around 42% seen just once and roughly 8.2% held by the top ten. This clonotype appeared many times. Its antigen is unidentified. Study conclusions and caveats: The majority of expanded thyroid clonotypes above 0.001 also appeared in blood. Separation of ophthalmopathy from stable hyperthyroidism was achieved by a 13 V-J model.

The CDR3 runs to 13 residues. The ends were cut back, 5 bases at V and 1 base at J, with 8 bases in the middle. CDR1 is SEHNR, CDR2 FQNEAQ, per germline (reference sequence). The sequenced material came from peripheral blood or thyroid tissue (not recorded which). The chain combines TRBV7-9 with TRBJ1-1; weak D call: TRBD1 (5 bases). The origin of this receptor is a woman aged 18-29 years with Graves' hyperthyroidism. The CDR3 sequence: CASSDQGNTEAFF. CDR3 coding DNA: TGTGCCAGCAGCGATCAGGGGAACACTGAAGCTTTCTTT.